Detailed here is one T cell receptor beta chain. Its cognate antigen has yet to be identified. The input lacks base qualities; no much larger clone sits a single base away. The Quick-DNA Microprep Kit was used to extract genomic DNA from the sorted cells. TCRbeta DNA was amplified with the immunoSEQ hsTCRbeta kit following the manufacturer's protocol. TCRbeta libraries were sequenced on an Illumina MiSeq instrument. Under the source paper's analysis protocol: Once out-of-frame sequences had been removed, about 2,000,000 distinct TCRbeta sequences were left, which works out to an average of approximately 70,000 per individual. Each individual was scored using the number of roughly 150 previously reported CMV-associated TCRbeta sequences that the individual carried and the total number of productive distinct TCRbeta sequences. A beta-binomial model was reimplemented in Python, and scikit-learn random forests with default parameters were trained on US cohort data. Classifier performance on the Belgian cohort was summarized as median AUC with percentile confidence intervals calculated over 10,000 bootstrap iterations. In TCRdb, the immuneACCESS table is reduced to in-frame sequences with V and J assigned. These tables do not hold every clone; where another copy was compared, an unresolved V gene accounts for under half, and the others remain unexplained. V and J calls and clone size come straight from that table; D and trimming were deduced from the DNA. Here the sample has about 82,000 clones; more than 70% occur a single time. The leading ten clones occupy nearly 0.8% of the sample.

The data are from a study of memory CD4+ T cells and cytomegalovirus serostatus (dated by TCRdb to the late 2010s). Background for the entire study: A total of roughly 33 healthy Belgian adults, of whom 9 were CMV seropositive and approximately 25 were CMV seronegative, were included in the cohort. To replicate a published TCR-based CMV serostatus classifier, the researchers sequenced the CD4+ memory TCRbeta repertoires of a Belgian cohort whose cytomegalovirus serostatus was known. Overall results and qualifications from the work: Among the roughly 160 previously reported CMV-associated TCRbeta sequences, 67 showed up in the CD4+ memory repertoires, with each one found in between one and five individuals. Results were interpreted as suggesting that the CMV-associated TCR signature is largely present in the CD4+ memory repertoire. On the Belgian cohort, the classifier built on the original framework reached a median bootstrapped AUC of around 0.95, with a 95% CI of 0.76-1.00. CMV serostatus prediction reached a median bootstrapped AUC of 0.95 with the original framework and just under 0.93 with a US-trained random forest. Only CD4+CD45RO+ memory cells were sequenced, unlike the original study, which covered naive and memory CD4+ and CD8+ populations.

Single viable CD3+CD4+CD8-CD45RO+ cells were sorted as memory CD4+ T cells on a FACSAria II. CMV serostatus was determined using a Roche Elecsys assay that detects serum IgG against CMV pp150, pp28, p38 and p52. After thawing, total CD4+ T cells were enriched by positive selection with CD4 magnetic microbeads. The samples came from a different study that was designed specifically to examine the CD4+ T cell memory repertoire. Peripheral blood mononuclear cells were isolated and cryopreserved according to standard operating procedures, and serum was kept at -80 degrees C. Staining used CD3-PerCP (BW264/56), CD4-APC (RPA-T4), CD45RO-PE (UCHT1) and CD8-Pacific Orange (3B5) antibodies, with Sytox blue excluding non-viable cells. Including the terminal cysteine and phenylalanine, the CDR3 comprises 15 residues. The kept DNA is CDR3 alone, 45 bases in frame from the first base. Trimming accounts for 5 bases at V and 5 bases at J, while the number of junction bases matched to no gene is 10. The germline V gene encodes CDR1 SEHNR and CDR2 FQNEAQ (reference sequence).

Recombination joined TRBV7-9 with TRBJ2-5; 8 central bases correspond to TRBD1. The receptor's source is an adult in good health and CMV-seronegative. Sequencing was performed on memory CD4+ T cells from blood. The DNA sequence follows: TGTGCCAGCAGCCTCGTGACAGGGGTCTGGGAGACCCAGTACTTC. This is translated as CASSLVTGVWETQYF.